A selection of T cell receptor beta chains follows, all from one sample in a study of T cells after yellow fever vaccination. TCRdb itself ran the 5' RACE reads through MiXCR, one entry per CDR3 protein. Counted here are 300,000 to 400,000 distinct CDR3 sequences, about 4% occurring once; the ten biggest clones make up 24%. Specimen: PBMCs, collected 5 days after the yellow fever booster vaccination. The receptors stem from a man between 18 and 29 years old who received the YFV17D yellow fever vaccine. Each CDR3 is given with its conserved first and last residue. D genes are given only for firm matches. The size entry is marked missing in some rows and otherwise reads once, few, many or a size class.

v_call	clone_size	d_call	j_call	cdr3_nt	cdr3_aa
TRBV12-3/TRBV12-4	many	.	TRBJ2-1	TGTGCCAGCAGTTACTACAATGAGCAGTTCTTC	CASSYYNEQFF
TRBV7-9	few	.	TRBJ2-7	TGTGCCAGCAGCACCCGGATCTACGAGCAGTACTTC	CASSTRIYEQYF
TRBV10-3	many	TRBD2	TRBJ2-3	TGTGCCTCCAACGGGGGGATGAGCACAGATACGCAGTATTTT	CASNGGMSTDTQYF
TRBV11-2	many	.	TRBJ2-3	TGTGCCAGCAGCCCCCGATCGGATACGCAGTATTTT	CASSPRSDTQYF
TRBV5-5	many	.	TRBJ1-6	TGTGCCAGCAGCTTGGCAGGGAGCCATGGATCACCCCTCCACTTT	CASSLAGSHGSPLHF
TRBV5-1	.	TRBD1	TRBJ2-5	TGCGCCAGCAGGACAGGGTGGGAAGAGACCCAGTACTTC	CASRTGWEETQYF
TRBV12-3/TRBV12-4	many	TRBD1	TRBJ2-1	TGTGCCAGCAAAACAGACGACAGGGATAGGAATGAGCAGTTCTTC	CASKTDDRDRNEQFF
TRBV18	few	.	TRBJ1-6	TGTGCCAGCTCACCAAGGACCGATTCACCCCTCCACTTT	CASSPRTDSPLHF
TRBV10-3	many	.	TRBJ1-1	TGTGCCATCGGCAGGGCGGACACTGAAGCTTTCTTT	CAIGRADTEAFF
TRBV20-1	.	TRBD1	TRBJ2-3	TGCAGTGCATCTCCGGGACAGGGGAGCAGTACAGATACGCAGTATTTT	CSASPGQGSSTDTQYF
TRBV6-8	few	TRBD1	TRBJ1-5	TGTGCCAGCAGTTCCTCCAGGGGGCACGGAAGTCAGCCCCAGCATTTT	CASSSSRGHGSQPQHF
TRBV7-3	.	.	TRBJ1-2	TGTGCCAGCAGCTTACACAGGGATCACTATGGCTACACCTTC	CASSLHRDHYGYTF
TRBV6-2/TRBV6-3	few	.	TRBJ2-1	TGTGCCAGCAGTTACCTCCCAACGTTGAAGGACAATGAGCAGTTCTTC	CASSYLPTLKDNEQFF
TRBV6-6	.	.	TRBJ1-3	TGTGCCAGCAGTTATCTAGAGGGCTCGGACACCATATATTTT	CASSYLEGSDTIYF
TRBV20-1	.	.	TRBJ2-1	TGCAGTGCCAGAAGGAGGCGGTTCACCCCCATTAGTACCTACAATGAGCAGTTCTTC	CSARRRRFTPISTYNEQFF
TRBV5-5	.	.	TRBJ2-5	TGTGCCAGCAGCTGGGGGGCTAGCGAGACCCAGTACTTC	CASSWGASETQYF
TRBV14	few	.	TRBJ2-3	TGTGCCAGCAGCCAAGACTGGGCGGCAGATACGCAGTATTTT	CASSQDWAADTQYF
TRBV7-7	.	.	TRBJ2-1	TGTGCTAGCAGCCCTAGAGGAGTCGATGGTGAGCAGTTCTTC	CASSPRGVDGEQFF
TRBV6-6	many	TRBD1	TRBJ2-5	TGTGCCAGCAGTTACGGGACAGAGAAACAAGAGACCCAGTACTTC	CASSYGTEKQETQYF
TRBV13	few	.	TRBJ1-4	TGTGCCAGCACCCTGGGCTCTAATGAAAAACTGTTTTTT	CASTLGSNEKLFF
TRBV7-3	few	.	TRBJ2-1	TGTGCCAGCAGCTTAGATAGCGCACCACACAATGAGCAGTTCTTC	CASSLDSAPHNEQFF
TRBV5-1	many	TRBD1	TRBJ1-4	TGCGCCAGCAGCTTGACGGGACAGGGGTCATTGGTGGGTGAAAAACTGTTTTTT	CASSLTGQGSLVGEKLFF
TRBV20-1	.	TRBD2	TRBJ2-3	TGCAGTCCCCTGGGGGGGACCCACACAGATACGCAGTATTTT	CSPLGGTHTDTQYF